A selection of T cell receptor beta chains follows, all from one sample in a study of T cell responses to AZD1222 COVID-19 vaccine. Data came from immunoSEQ multiplex PCR; TCRdb stores just in-frame clones and leaves some out. The table includes around 150,000 clones, under 95% detected once. The source material was peripheral blood, sampled 28 days after the second AZD1222 dose. The receptor set was obtained from an adult who received the AZD1222 COVID-19 vaccine. CDR3s include the opening cysteine and the closing phenylalanine or tryptophan. A D gene is named only where the DNA matches it firmly. Expanded clones are given a class, and other clones once, few, many or no size at all.

len	v_gene	abundance	d_gene	j_gene	CDR3aa	CDR3nt
15	TRBV6-5	.	TRBD2	TRBJ2-1	CASSTLAGHKNEQFF	TGTGCCAGCAGTACACTAGCGGGCCACAAGAATGAGCAGTTCTTC
14	TRBV30	.	.	TRBJ1-2	CAWETGKGTYGYTF	TGTGCCTGGGAAACAGGGAAGGGGACCTATGGCTACACCTTC
15	TRBV9	.	TRBD2	TRBJ2-1	CASSSGTSYYNEQFF	TGTGCCAGCAGCTCCGGGACTAGCTACTACAATGAGCAGTTCTTC
15	TRBV7-9	.	.	TRBJ1-1	CASSLGGALGTEAFF	TGTGCCAGCAGCTTAGGGGGGGCTTTGGGCACTGAAGCTTTCTTT
13	TRBV21-1	.	.	TRBJ1-5	CASSKEQRQPQHF	TGTGCCAGCAGCAAAGAACAACGGCAGCCCCAGCATTTT
14	TRBV24-1	.	.	TRBJ2-5	CATSDTGPGETQYF	TGTGCCACCAGTGATACGGGCCCCGGAGAGACCCAGTACTTC
13	TRBV6-5	.	.	TRBJ2-1	CASSYTDSNEQFF	TGTGCCAGCAGTTACACGGACAGTAATGAGCAGTTCTTC
13	TRBV11-2	.	.	TRBJ2-7	CASSLEGVGEQYF	TGTGCCAGCAGCTTAGAGGGGGTCGGCGAGCAGTACTTC
13	TRBV4-1	.	.	TRBJ1-1	CASSQDDDTEAFF	TGCGCCAGCAGCCAAGATGATGACACTGAAGCTTTCTTT
14	TRBV20-1	.	TRBD2	TRBJ2-5	CSASRGLAEETQYF	TGCAGTGCTAGTCGGGGACTAGCGGAAGAGACCCAGTACTTC
14	TRBV2	.	TRBD2	TRBJ2-3	CARGTSGRTDTQYF	TGTGCCAGAGGGACTAGCGGGAGGACAGATACGCAGTATTTT
15	TRBV18	.	TRBD1	TRBJ2-2	CASSPGQVNTGELFF	TGTGCCAGCTCACCGGGACAGGTGAACACCGGGGAGCTGTTTTTT
13	TRBV6-5	.	.	TRBJ1-2	CASSPRTEYGYTF	TGTGCCAGCAGCCCAAGGACAGAGTATGGCTACACCTTC
14	TRBV2	.	.	TRBJ1-6	CASRKEILNSPLHF	TGTGCCAGCAGGAAGGAGATCCTTAATTCACCCCTCCACTTT
15	TRBV6-5	.	TRBD2	TRBJ2-1	CASSPGGGVYNEQFF	TGTGCCAGCTCCCCGGGGGGGGGAGTATACAATGAGCAGTTCTTC
14	TRBV9	.	.	TRBJ1-1	CASSVVQTYTEAFF	TGTGCCAGCAGCGTAGTACAGACCTACACTGAAGCTTTCTTT
15	TRBV4-1	.	.	TRBJ2-1	CASSLRPHYYNEQFF	TGCGCCAGCAGCTTAAGGCCCCACTACTACAATGAGCAGTTCTTC
14	TRBV11-3	.	.	TRBJ2-2	CASSLGPDTGELFF	TGTGCCAGCAGCTTAGGTCCGGACACCGGGGAGCTGTTTTTT
15	TRBV6-2/TRBV6-3	once	TRBD2	TRBJ2-1	CASSSSGSNYNEQFF	TGTGCCAGCAGTTCTAGCGGGAGTAACTACAATGAGCAGTTCTTC
14	TRBV27	.	.	TRBJ2-3	CASSLSGVGDTQYF	TGTGCCAGCAGTTTATCCGGGGTTGGAGATACGCAGTATTTT
13	TRBV30	.	.	TRBJ2-7	CAWSGRLLDEQYF	TGTGCCTGGAGTGGACGGCTCCTTGACGAGCAGTACTTC
14	TRBV2	.	.	TRBJ1-5	CASSERDSNQPQHF	TGTGCCAGCAGTGAGCGGGATAGCAATCAGCCCCAGCATTTT
15	TRBV11-2	.	.	TRBJ2-7	CASSRTRYRAYEQYF	TGTGCCAGCAGCCGAACACGCTACAGGGCCTACGAGCAGTACTTC
13	TRBV27	.	.	TRBJ2-7	CASGTGPTYEQYF	TGTGCCAGCGGAACGGGACCTACCTACGAGCAGTACTTC
16	TRBV6-6	.	TRBD2	TRBJ2-3	CASSRQRGQSTDTQYF	TGTGCCAGCAGTCGACAGCGGGGCCAGAGCACAGATACGCAGTATTTT
15	TRBV7-2	.	TRBD2	TRBJ2-7	CASSLITGTSYEQYF	TGTGCCAGCAGCTTAATTACCGGGACTAGCTACGAGCAGTACTTC
15	TRBV11-2	once	.	TRBJ1-2	CASSPTGRDNYGYTF	TGTGCCAGCAGCCCCACCGGACGGGATAACTATGGCTACACCTTC
15	TRBV11-2	few	TRBD2	TRBJ2-7	CASSRGIGEGYEQYF	TGTGCCAGCAGCCGGGGAATAGGGGAGGGCTACGAGCAGTACTTC
14	TRBV5-5	once	TRBD1	TRBJ2-1	CASSRPSGGDEQFF	TGTGCCAGCAGCCGTCCTTCAGGGGGTGATGAGCAGTTCTTC
14	TRBV7-3	.	.	TRBJ1-1	CASSLTAGNTEAFF	TGTGCCAGCAGCTTAACGGCAGGGAACACTGAAGCTTTCTTT
13	TRBV25-1	.	.	TRBJ2-3	CASQGPQAGTQYF	TGTGCCAGTCAGGGGCCACAGGCCGGTACGCAGTATTTT
17	TRBV27	.	.	TRBJ2-7	CASSLSWRSPVSYEQYF	TGTGCCAGCAGTTTATCGTGGAGGAGTCCCGTCTCCTACGAGCAGTACTTC
18	TRBV18	.	TRBD2	TRBJ2-1	CASSPPAFSSGVYNEQFF	TGTGCCAGCTCACCACCTGCCTTCTCTAGCGGGGTCTACAATGAGCAGTTCTTC
14	TRBV6-5	.	TRBD2	TRBJ2-5	CASRPAGVGETQYF	TGTGCCAGCAGACCAGCGGGGGTGGGAGAGACCCAGTACTTC
18	TRBV15	.	TRBD2	TRBJ2-2	CATSSGTSGGEGTGELFF	TGTGCCACCAGCAGTGGGACTAGCGGGGGGGAAGGCACCGGGGAGCTGTTTTTT
12	TRBV19	.	.	TRBJ1-1	CASSTRFTEAFF	TGTGCCAGTAGTACCAGATTCACTGAAGCTTTCTTT
14	TRBV19	.	.	TRBJ2-1	CASSPYSSYNEQFF	TGTGCCAGTAGCCCCTACAGCTCCTACAATGAGCAGTTCTTC
12	TRBV28	.	.	TRBJ1-2	CASRDRLARYTF	TGTGCCAGCCGTGACAGGCTCGCTCGCTACACCTTC
15	TRBV3-1/TRBV3-2	once	.	TRBJ2-7	CASSQGPAQSYEQYF	TGTGCCAGCAGCCAAGGGCCAGCACAATCCTACGAGCAGTACTTC
14	TRBV5-1	.	.	TRBJ1-1	CASTQDGMNTEAFF	TGCGCCAGCACCCAGGACGGAATGAACACTGAAGCTTTCTTT
13	TRBV30	.	.	TRBJ1-2	CAWRQDPTYGYTF	TGTGCCTGGAGACAGGATCCTACCTATGGCTACACCTTC
14	TRBV6-5	.	TRBD1	TRBJ1-5	CASRTGNSNQPQHF	TGTGCCAGCAGGACAGGGAATAGCAATCAGCCCCAGCATTTT
13	TRBV3-1/TRBV3-2	.	.	TRBJ1-4	CASSQQGDEKLFF	TGTGCCAGCAGCCAACAAGGGGATGAAAAACTGTTTTTT
17	TRBV5-1	.	.	TRBJ1-2	CASSLEPAINPNYGYTF	TGCGCCAGCAGCTTGGAACCAGCTATCAACCCTAACTATGGCTACACCTTC
11	TRBV30	.	.	TRBJ2-3	CAWSVGDTQYF	TGTGCCTGGAGTGTTGGGGATACGCAGTATTTT
16	TRBV5-6	.	TRBD2	TRBJ2-3	CASSPPASGGAGTQYF	TGTGCCAGCAGCCCCCCGGCTAGCGGGGGGGCAGGTACGCAGTATTTT
16	TRBV9	.	TRBD2	TRBJ2-1	CASSVGRLAGDNEQFF	TGTGCCAGCAGCGTAGGGCGACTAGCGGGGGATAATGAGCAGTTCTTC
15	TRBV3-1/TRBV3-2	.	.	TRBJ1-5	CASSQVGDGNQPQHF	TGTGCCAGCAGCCAAGTGGGGGACGGCAATCAGCCCCAGCATTTT
13	TRBV19	once	.	TRBJ1-5	CASTKQVNQPQHF	TGTGCCAGTACAAAGCAGGTCAATCAGCCCCAGCATTTT
13	TRBV6-4	.	TRBD1	TRBJ1-6	CASSALTGSTLHF	TGTGCCAGCAGTGCCCTGACAGGGAGCACCCTCCACTTT
11	TRBV12-3/TRBV12-4	.	.	TRBJ2-1	CASSPVDEQFF	TGTGCCAGCAGCCCCGTGGATGAGCAGTTCTTC
12	TRBV30	.	.	TRBJ2-7	CACKGQDYEQYF	TGTGCCTGTAAGGGGCAGGACTACGAGCAGTACTTC
13	TRBV6-4	.	.	TRBJ1-1	CASSERENTEAFF	TGTGCCAGCAGTGAAAGGGAGAACACTGAAGCTTTCTTT
16	TRBV5-5	.	TRBD1	TRBJ1-1	CASAKGAPEMNTEAFF	TGTGCCAGCGCCAAGGGGGCGCCCGAAATGAACACTGAAGCTTTCTTT